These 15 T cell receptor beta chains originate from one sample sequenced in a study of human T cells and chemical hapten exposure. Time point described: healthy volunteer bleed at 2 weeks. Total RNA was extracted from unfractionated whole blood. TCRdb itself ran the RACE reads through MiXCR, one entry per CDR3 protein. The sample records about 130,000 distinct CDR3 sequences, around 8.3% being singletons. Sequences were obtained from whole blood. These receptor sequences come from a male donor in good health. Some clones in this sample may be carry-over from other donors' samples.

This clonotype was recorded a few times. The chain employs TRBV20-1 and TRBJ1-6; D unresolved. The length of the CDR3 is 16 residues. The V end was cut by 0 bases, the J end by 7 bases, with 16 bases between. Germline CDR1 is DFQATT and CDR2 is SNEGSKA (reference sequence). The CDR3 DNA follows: TGCAGTGCTAGAGATCAGAGAGGGTCGCAAAATTCACCCCTCCACTTT. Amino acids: CSARDQRGSQNSPLHF.

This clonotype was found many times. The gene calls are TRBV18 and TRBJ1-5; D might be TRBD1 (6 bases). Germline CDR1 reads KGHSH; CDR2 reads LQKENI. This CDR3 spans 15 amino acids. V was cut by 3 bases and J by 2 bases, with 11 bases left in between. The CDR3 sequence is CASSPGAGGNQPQHF. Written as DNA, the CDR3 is TGTGCCAGCTCACCGGGGGCAGGGGGCAATCAGCCCCAGCATTTT.

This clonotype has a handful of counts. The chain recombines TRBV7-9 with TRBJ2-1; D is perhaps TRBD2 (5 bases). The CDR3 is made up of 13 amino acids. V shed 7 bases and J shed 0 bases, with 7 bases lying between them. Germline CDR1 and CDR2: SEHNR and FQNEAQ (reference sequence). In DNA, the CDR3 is TGTGCCAGCACCGGGGACTCCTACAATGAGCAGTTCTTC. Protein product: CASTGDSYNEQFF.

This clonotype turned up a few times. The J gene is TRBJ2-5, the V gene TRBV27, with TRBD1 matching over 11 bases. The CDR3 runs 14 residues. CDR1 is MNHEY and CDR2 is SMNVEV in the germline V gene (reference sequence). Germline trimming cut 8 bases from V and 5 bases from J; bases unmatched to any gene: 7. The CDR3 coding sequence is TGTGCCAGCCGACGGACAGGGGGCCCCGAGACCCAGTACTTC. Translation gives CASRRTGGPETQYF.

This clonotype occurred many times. The CDR3, as DNA: TGTGCCAGTAGTCTCACAGGGGGCTCTCACTTCGGGCAGTTCTTC. Protein: CASSLTGGSHFGQFF. V usage is TRBV19 and J usage is TRBJ2-1, with 9 bases that match TRBD1. This CDR3 comprises 15 residues. The V segment lost 5 bases and the J segment 12 bases; nucleotides outside the gene matches: 14. Germline V gene data show CDR1 as LNHDA and CDR2 as SQIVND (reference sequence).

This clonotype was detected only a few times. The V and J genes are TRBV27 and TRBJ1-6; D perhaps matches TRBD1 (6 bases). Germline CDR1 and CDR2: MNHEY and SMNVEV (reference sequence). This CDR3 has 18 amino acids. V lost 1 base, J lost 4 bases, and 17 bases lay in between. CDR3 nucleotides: TGTGCCAGCAGTTTATTTCCGGGGGCCCCTTCTTATAATTCACCCCTCCACTTT. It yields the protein CASSLFPGAPSYNSPLHF.

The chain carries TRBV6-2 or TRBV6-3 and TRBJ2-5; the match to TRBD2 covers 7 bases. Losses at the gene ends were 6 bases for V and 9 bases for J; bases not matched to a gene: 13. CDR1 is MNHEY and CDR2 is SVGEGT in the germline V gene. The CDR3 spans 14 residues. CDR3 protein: CASRPPREARAQYF. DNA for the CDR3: TGTGCCAGCAGGCCCCCCCGGGAGGCAAGAGCCCAGTACTTC.

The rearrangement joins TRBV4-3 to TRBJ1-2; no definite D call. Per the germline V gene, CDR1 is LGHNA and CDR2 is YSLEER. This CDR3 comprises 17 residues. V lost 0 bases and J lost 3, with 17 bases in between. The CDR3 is CASSQDPYQITDYGYTF. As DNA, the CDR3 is TGCGCCAGCAGCCAAGATCCTTACCAAATTACCGACTATGGCTACACCTTC.

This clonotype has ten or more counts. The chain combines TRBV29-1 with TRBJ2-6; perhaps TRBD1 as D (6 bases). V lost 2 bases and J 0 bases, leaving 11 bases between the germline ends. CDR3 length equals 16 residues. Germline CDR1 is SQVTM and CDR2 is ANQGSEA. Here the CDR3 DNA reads TGCAGCGTTGAAAGGGACACAGACTCTGGGGCCAACGTCCTGACTTTC. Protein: CSVERDTDSGANVLTF.

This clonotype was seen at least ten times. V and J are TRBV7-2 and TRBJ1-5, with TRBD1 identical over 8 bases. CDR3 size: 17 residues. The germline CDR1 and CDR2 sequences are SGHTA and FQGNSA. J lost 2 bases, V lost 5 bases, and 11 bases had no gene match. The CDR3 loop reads CASSQQTQGAGNQPQHF. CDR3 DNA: TGTGCCAGCAGCCAACAGACCCAGGGGGCAGGCAATCAGCCCCAGCATTTT.

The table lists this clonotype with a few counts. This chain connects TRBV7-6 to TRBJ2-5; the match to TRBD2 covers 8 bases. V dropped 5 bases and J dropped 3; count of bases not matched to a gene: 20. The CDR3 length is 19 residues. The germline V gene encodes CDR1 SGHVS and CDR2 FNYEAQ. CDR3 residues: CASSPPDGSGSPGKETQYF. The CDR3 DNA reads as TGTGCCAGCAGCCCGCCGGATGGCAGCGGGAGCCCCGGGAAAGAGACCCAGTACTTC.

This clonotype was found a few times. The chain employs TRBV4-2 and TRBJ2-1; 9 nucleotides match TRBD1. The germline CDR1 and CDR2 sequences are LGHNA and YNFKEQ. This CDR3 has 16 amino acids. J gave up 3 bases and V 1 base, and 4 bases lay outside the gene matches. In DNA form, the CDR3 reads TGTGCCAGCAGCCAAGCCGGGACAGGGCTCTACAATGAGCAGTTCTTC. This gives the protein CASSQAGTGLYNEQFF.

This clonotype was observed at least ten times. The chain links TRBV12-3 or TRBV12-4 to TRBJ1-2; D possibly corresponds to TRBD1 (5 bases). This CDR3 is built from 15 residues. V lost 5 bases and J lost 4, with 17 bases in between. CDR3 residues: CASSTPGRGIYGYTF. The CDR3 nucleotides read TGTGCCAGCAGTACCCCGGGACGGGGTATCTATGGCTACACCTTC.

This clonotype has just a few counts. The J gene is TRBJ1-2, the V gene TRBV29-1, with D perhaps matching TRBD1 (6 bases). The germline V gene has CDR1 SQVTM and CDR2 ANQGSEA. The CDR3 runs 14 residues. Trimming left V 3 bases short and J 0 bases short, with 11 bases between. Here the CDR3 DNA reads TGCAGCGTTGAGTCCGGGGGCACTAACTATGGCTACACCTTC. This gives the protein CSVESGGTNYGYTF.

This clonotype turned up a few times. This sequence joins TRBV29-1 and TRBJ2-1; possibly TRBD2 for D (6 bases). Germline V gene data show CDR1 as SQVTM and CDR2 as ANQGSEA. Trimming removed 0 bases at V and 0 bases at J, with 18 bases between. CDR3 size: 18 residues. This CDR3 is CSVEEVRREHASYNEQFF. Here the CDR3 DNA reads TGCAGCGTTGAAGAGGTTAGGAGGGAACATGCCTCCTACAATGAGCAGTTCTTC.